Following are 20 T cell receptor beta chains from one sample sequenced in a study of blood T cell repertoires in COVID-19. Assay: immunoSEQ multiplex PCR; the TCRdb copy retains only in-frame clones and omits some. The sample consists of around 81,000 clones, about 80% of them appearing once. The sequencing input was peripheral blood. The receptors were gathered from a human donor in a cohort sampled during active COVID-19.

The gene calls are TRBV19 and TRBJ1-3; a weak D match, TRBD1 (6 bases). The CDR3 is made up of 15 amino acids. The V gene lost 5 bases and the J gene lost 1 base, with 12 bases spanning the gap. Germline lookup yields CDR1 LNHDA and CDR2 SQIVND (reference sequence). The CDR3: CASSSDRTSGNTIYF. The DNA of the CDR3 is TGTGCCAGTAGTTCCGACAGGACTTCTGGAAACACCATATATTTT.

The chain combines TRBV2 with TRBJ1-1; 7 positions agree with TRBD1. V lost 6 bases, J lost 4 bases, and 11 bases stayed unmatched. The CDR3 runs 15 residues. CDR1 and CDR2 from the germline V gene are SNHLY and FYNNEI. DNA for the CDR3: TGTGCCAGCAGCTACGACAGGGCAAGGGGCACTGAAGCTTTCTTT. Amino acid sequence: CASSYDRARGTEAFF. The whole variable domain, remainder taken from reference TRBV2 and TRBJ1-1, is EPEVTQTPSHQVTQMGQEVILRCVPISNHLYFYWYRQILGQKVEFLVSFYNNEISEKSEIFDDQFSVERPDGSNFTLKIRSTKLEDSAMYFCASSYDRARGTEAFFGQGTRLTVV.

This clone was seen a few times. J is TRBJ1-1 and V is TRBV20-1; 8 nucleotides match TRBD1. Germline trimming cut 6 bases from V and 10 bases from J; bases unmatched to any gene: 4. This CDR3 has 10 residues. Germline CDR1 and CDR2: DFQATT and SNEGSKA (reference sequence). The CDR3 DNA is TGCAGTGCCCCCAGGGGGCGAGCTTTCTTT. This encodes CSAPRGRAFF.

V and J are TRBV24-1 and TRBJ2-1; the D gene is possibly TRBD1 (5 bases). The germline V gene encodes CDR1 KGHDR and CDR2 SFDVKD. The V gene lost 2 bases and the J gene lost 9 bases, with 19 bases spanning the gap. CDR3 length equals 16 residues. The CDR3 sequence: CATSDSNRPLQSEQFF. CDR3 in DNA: TGTGCCACCAGTGATTCAAACAGGCCCCTCCAAAGTGAGCAGTTCTTC.

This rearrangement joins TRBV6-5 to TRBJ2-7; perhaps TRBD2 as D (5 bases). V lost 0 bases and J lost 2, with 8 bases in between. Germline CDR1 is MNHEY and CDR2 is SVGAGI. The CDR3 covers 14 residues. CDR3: CASSYSRDTYEQYF. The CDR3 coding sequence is TGTGCCAGCAGTTACTCCCGGGATACCTACGAGCAGTACTTC.

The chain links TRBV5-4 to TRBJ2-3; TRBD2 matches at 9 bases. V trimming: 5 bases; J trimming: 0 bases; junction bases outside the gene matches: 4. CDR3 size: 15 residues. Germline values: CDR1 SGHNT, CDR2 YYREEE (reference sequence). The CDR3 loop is CASRPSGASTDTQYF. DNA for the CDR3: TGTGCCAGCAGACCTAGCGGGGCTAGCACAGATACGCAGTATTTT.

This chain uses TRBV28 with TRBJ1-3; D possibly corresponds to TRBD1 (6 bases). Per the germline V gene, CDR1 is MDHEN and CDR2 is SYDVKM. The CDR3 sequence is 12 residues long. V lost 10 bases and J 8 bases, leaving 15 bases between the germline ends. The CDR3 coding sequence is TGTGCCACCATAAACAGGGCAGACACCATATATTTT. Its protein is CATINRADTIYF.

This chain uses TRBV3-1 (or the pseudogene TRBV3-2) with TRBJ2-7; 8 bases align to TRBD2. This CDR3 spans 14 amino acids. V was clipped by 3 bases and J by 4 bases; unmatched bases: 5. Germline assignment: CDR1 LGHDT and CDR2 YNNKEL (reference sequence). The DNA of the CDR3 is TGTGCCAGCAGCCATATCCGGGGGGGATACGAGCAGTACTTC. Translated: CASSHIRGGYEQYF.

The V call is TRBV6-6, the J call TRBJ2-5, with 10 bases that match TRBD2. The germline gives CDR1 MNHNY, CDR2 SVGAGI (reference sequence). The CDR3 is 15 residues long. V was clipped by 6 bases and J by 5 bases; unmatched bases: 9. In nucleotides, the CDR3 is TGTGCCAGCAGCCTGCTAGCGGGGGTTCTGGAGACCCAGTACTTC. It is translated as CASSLLAGVLETQYF.

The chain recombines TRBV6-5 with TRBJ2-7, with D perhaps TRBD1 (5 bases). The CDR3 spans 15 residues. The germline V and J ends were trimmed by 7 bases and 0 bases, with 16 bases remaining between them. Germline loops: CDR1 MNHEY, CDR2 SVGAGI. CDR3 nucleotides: TGTGCCAGCATTCGACAGCCCTTAAGCTCCTACGAGCAGTACTTC. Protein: CASIRQPLSSYEQYF.

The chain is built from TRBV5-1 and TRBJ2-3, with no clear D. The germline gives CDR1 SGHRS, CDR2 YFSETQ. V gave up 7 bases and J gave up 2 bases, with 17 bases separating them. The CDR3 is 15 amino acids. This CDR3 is CASHYNSPFTDTQYF. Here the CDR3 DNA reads TGCGCCAGCCACTACAATTCCCCTTTCACAGATACGCAGTATTTT.

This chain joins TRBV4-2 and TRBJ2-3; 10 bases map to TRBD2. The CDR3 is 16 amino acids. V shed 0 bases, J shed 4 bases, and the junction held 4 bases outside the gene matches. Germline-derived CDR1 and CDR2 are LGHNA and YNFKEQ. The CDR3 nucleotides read TGTGCCAGCAGCCAAGACCCAGCGGGGGGGGCAGATACGCAGTATTTT. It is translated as CASSQDPAGGADTQYF.

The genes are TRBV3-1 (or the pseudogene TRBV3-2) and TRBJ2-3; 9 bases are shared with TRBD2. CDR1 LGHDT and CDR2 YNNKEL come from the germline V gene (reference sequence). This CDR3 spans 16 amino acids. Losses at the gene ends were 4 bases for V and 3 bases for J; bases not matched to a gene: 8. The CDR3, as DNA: TGTGCCAGCAGCCCTCTGGCGGGGGGGCCTACAGATACGCAGTATTTT. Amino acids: CASSPLAGGPTDTQYF.

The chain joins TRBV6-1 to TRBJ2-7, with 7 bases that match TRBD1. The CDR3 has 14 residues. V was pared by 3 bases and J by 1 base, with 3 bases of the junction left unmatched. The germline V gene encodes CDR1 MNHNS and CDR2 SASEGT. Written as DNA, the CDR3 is TGTGCCAGCAGTGACCAGACAGGGTCCTACGAGCAGTACTTC. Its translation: CASSDQTGSYEQYF.

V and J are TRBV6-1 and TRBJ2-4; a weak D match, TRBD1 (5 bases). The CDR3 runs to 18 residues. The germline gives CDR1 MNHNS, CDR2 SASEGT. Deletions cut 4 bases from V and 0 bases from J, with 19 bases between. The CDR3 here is CASSVLGAGSLAKNIQYF. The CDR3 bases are TGTGCCAGCAGTGTGCTAGGGGCAGGGTCTCTAGCCAAAAACATTCAGTACTTC.

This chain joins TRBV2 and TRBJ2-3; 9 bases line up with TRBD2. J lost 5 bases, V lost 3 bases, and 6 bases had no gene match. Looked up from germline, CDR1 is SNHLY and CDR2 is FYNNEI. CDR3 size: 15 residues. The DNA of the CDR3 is TGTGCCAGCAGTGACACGCGGGGGGGCCAAGATACGCAGTATTTT. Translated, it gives CASSDTRGGQDTQYF.

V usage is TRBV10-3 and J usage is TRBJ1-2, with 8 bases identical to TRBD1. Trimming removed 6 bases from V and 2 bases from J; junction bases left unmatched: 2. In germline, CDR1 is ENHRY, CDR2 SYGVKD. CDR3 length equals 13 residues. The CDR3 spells CAIRRTGNYGYTF. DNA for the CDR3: TGTGCCATCAGGCGGACAGGGAACTATGGCTACACCTTC.

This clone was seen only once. CDR3 in amino acids: CASDQRTNSPLHF. DNA of the CDR3: TGTGCTAGTGATCAGCGAACTAATTCACCCCTCCACTTT. The V and J genes are TRBV12-5 and TRBJ1-6; D ambiguous. CDR1 and CDR2 (germline): LGHNT, FRNRAP. The V gene lost 7 bases and the J gene lost 6 bases, with 10 bases spanning the gap. The CDR3 consists of 13 residues.

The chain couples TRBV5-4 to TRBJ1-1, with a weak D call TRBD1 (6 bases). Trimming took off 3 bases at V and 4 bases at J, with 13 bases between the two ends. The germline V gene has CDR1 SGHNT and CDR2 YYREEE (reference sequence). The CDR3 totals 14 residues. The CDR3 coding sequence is TGTGCCAGCAGCTGGGGAACAGGGACCACTGAAGCTTTCTTT. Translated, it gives CASSWGTGTTEAFF.

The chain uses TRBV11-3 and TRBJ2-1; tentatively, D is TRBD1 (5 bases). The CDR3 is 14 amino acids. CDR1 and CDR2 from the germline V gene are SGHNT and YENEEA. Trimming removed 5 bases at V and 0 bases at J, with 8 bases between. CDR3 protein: CASSPGPSYNEQFF. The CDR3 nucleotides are TGTGCCAGCAGCCCAGGGCCCTCCTACAATGAGCAGTTCTTC.